The 23 T cell receptor beta chains given below trace back to one sample, sequenced in a study of cytomegalovirus exposure and HLA in healthy donors. This PCR relied on a set of 60 Vbeta primers and 13 Jbeta primers. Only in-frame clones appear in the TCRdb table, and some are missing; sequencing was by immunoSEQ multiplex PCR. This sample has 60,000 to 75,000 clones, with approximately 78% found just once. Sequenced input: PBMCs. These receptors all come from a man aged 18-30 years in good health and CMV-seropositive.

The chain is built from TRBV13 and TRBJ1-1; D might be TRBD1 (6 bases). There are 14 residues in the CDR3. Trimming stripped 2 bases from V and 8 bases from J, with 15 bases between. Germline CDR1 is PRHDT and CDR2 is FYEKMQ (reference sequence). This CDR3 reads CASSLSLGTREAFF. CDR3 coding DNA: TGTGCCAGCAGCTTATCCCTCGGGACAAGGGAAGCTTTCTTT. The variable domain in full, with the rest retrieved from reference TRBV13 and TRBJ1-1, is AAGVIQSPRHLIKEKRETATLKCYPIPRHDTVYWYQQGPGQDPQFLISFYEKMQSDKGSIPDRFSAQQFSDYHSELNMSSLELGDSALYFCASSLSLGTREAFFGQGTRLTVV.

The V call is TRBV10-1, the J call TRBJ2-3; 8 positions agree with TRBD2. From germline, CDR1 is WNHNN and CDR2 SYGVQD (reference sequence). Unmatched junction bases numbered 5, after V lost 6 bases and J lost 6 bases. The CDR3 has 13 amino acids. CDR3 nucleotide sequence: TGCGCCAGCAGCCCCAGACTAGCGGATACGCAGTATTTT. This codes for CASSPRLADTQYF.

The gene calls are TRBV27 and TRBJ2-3, with D unresolved. V shed 4 bases and J shed 5 bases, with 7 bases lying between them. The CDR3 sequence is 12 residues long. The germline CDR1 and CDR2 sequences are MNHEY and SMNVEV (reference sequence). CDR3 DNA sequence: TGTGCCAGCAGTTCGCTCGGAGATACGCAGTATTTT. The encoded protein is CASSSLGDTQYF.

The chain couples TRBV5-5 to TRBJ2-3; a weak D match, TRBD1 (5 bases). The germline CDR1 and CDR2 sequences are SGHKS and YYEKEE (reference sequence). Trimming left V 4 bases short and J 2 bases short, with 11 bases between. The CDR3 is 14 amino acids. The CDR3 nucleotides read TGTGCCAGCAGCCAATGGGGCCCCACAGATACGCAGTATTTT. Protein: CASSQWGPTDTQYF.

CDR3 sequence: CASSLGHTSGTEAFF. Here the CDR3 DNA reads TGCGCCAGCAGCCTCGGACACACTTCGGGCACTGAAGCTTTCTTT. V and J are TRBV4-1 and TRBJ1-1; possible D gene TRBD1, 5 bases. Per the germline V gene, CDR1 is MGHRA and CDR2 is YSYEKL. The CDR3 runs to 15 residues. V dropped 4 bases and J dropped 4 bases, with 16 bases sitting between them.

V gene TRBV10-3 combines with J gene TRBJ1-2; 7 nucleotides agree with TRBD1. With V trimmed by 3 bases and J by 3 bases, 1 base remained unmatched. This CDR3 contains 13 residues. The germline V gene has CDR1 ENHRY and CDR2 SYGVKD. CDR3 protein: CAISEQGYYGYTF. The CDR3, as DNA: TGTGCCATCAGTGAACAGGGGTACTATGGCTACACCTTC.

The chain combines TRBV2 with TRBJ1-5, with D unresolved. Germline V gives CDR1 SNHLY, CDR2 FYNNEI. Trimming pared 0 bases from V and 4 bases from J, leaving 10 bases between. This CDR3 has 15 residues. The CDR3 bases are TGTGCCAGCAGTGAAGCAGAGGTCCAAAATCAGCCCCAGCATTTT. Protein product: CASSEAEVQNQPQHF.

This chain joins TRBV7-6 and TRBJ2-3, with 8 bases fitting TRBD2. The V gene end was trimmed by 1 base and the J gene end by 3 bases; junction bases not matched to a gene: 6. This CDR3 is 16 amino acids long. The germline V gene has CDR1 SGHVS and CDR2 FNYEAQ. The CDR3 here is CASSLGTGGPTDTQYF. The CDR3 region has the DNA TGTGCCAGCAGCTTAGGAACGGGGGGGCCGACAGATACGCAGTATTTT.

The chain employs TRBV5-4 and TRBJ1-1, with 7 nucleotides matching TRBD1. Germline lookup yields CDR1 SGHNT and CDR2 YYREEE (reference sequence). This CDR3 comprises 17 residues. Trimming cost V 4 bases and J 0 bases; bases outside gene matches: 12. In DNA form, the CDR3 reads TGTGCCAGCAGCCCCAACGAGGGACAGTACATGAACACTGAAGCTTTCTTT. It codes for CASSPNEGQYMNTEAFF.

V gene TRBV7-9 combines with J gene TRBJ2-7; a weak D match, TRBD1 (5 bases). Germline V gene lookup returns CDR1 SEHNR and CDR2 FQNEAQ (reference sequence). This CDR3 is 15 amino acids long. V shed 1 base and J shed 0 bases, with 10 bases lying between them. The CDR3 protein is CASSLDRSSSYEQYF. The CDR3 DNA reads TGTGCCAGCAGCTTAGACAGGAGCAGCTCCTACGAGCAGTACTTC.

This chain uses TRBV7-9 with TRBJ2-1; D not certain. From germline, CDR1 is SEHNR and CDR2 FQNEAQ (reference sequence). The ends were cut back, 1 base at V and 1 base at J, with 5 bases in the middle. The CDR3 sequence is 14 residues long. The DNA of the CDR3 is TGTGCCAGCAGCTTAGGAGGTTCCTACAATGAGCAGTTCTTC. This encodes CASSLGGSYNEQFF.

This sequence joins TRBV11-2 and TRBJ2-7, with D unresolved. The CDR3 is made up of 15 amino acids. Germline CDR1 and CDR2: SGHAT and FQNNGV. V was shortened by 0 bases and J by 0 bases, with 9 bases between the two germline ends. This CDR3 reads CASSLERGRSYEQYF. CDR3 coding DNA: TGTGCCAGCAGCTTAGAACGAGGCCGCTCCTACGAGCAGTACTTC.

The chain carries TRBV4-1 and TRBJ1-5, with D possibly being TRBD1 (6 bases). Germline CDR1 reads MGHRA; CDR2 reads YSYEKL. Trimming took 4 bases from V and 4 from J, leaving 20 bases between them. The CDR3 contains 17 residues. The DNA of the CDR3 is TGCGCCAGCAGCCCCATCTTGATGGGGGCCGGTAATCAGCCCCAGCATTTT. The encoded protein is CASSPILMGAGNQPQHF.

This clone has only a few counts. The V and J genes are TRBV4-1 and TRBJ2-7; 9 positions agree with TRBD2. This CDR3 has 15 residues. Germline CDR1 MGHRA, CDR2 YSYEKL. The V and J ends lost 0 bases and 6 bases, in that order; junction bases with no gene match: 6. The CDR3 region is CASSQERLAGPEQYF. The CDR3 DNA reads as TGCGCCAGCAGCCAAGAACGCCTAGCGGGACCCGAGCAGTACTTC.

In its sample, this clone was seen a few times. This chain connects TRBV7-9 to TRBJ1-3, with unresolved D. V lost 5 bases and J 4 bases, leaving 12 bases between the germline ends. The CDR3 runs to 14 residues. Germline assignment: CDR1 SEHNR and CDR2 FQNEAQ (reference sequence). The chain's CDR3 is CASSPTLAGNTIYF. The CDR3 DNA is TGTGCCAGCAGCCCCACGTTAGCGGGAAACACCATATATTTT.

The chain carries TRBV19 and TRBJ1-2; possibly TRBD1 for D (5 bases). This CDR3 is 11 amino acids long. Germline V lookup: CDR1 LNHDA, CDR2 SQIVND (reference sequence). V lost 7 bases and J lost 8, with 11 bases in between. The CDR3 is CASTGGGGYTF. The DNA of the CDR3 is TGTGCCAGTACCGGGGGAGGAGGCTACACCTTC.

This clone was detected a few times. V gene TRBV7-6 combines with J gene TRBJ1-2; the match to TRBD1 covers 7 bases. Germline lookup yields CDR1 SGHVS and CDR2 FNYEAQ. This CDR3 is built from 14 residues. The ends lost 1 base at V and 6 bases at J; junction bases unmatched: 5. This CDR3 is CASSLVEGTDGYTF. DNA of the CDR3: TGTGCCAGCAGCTTAGTTGAGGGGACAGATGGCTACACCTTC.

The rearrangement links TRBV18 to TRBJ2-1, with TRBD2 matching over 7 bases. After removal of 6 bases from V and 7 bases from J, the junction contained 9 bases not matched to a gene. This CDR3 is 14 amino acids long. CDR1 and CDR2 from the germline V gene are KGHSH and LQKENI. Here the CDR3 DNA reads TGTGCCAGCTCTCCGGGGGACTATACTAATGAGCAGTTCTTC. Encoded protein: CASSPGDYTNEQFF.

A few counts support this clone. The rearrangement links TRBV6-6 to TRBJ2-7, with D possibly being TRBD2 (5 bases). Trimming took 6 bases from V and 5 from J, leaving 14 bases between them. The germline V gene has CDR1 MNHNY and CDR2 SVGAGI (reference sequence). This CDR3 spans 13 amino acids. CDR3: CASSPDGGNEQYF. CDR3 nucleotides: TGTGCCAGCAGCCCTGACGGAGGAAACGAGCAGTACTTC.

The CDR3 here is CASTPSGGTDTQYF. The CDR3, as DNA: TGTGCCAGCACCCCCAGCGGGGGCACAGATACGCAGTATTTT. The chain couples TRBV9 to TRBJ2-3; 7 nucleotides line up with TRBD2. Germline V CDR1 and CDR2: SGDLS, YYNGEE. The V and J ends lost 6 bases and 1 base, in that order; junction bases with no gene match: 5. This CDR3 spans 14 amino acids.

The chain links TRBV4-1 to TRBJ2-1; 11 bases are shared with TRBD1. With V trimmed by 2 bases and J by 13 bases, 10 bases remained unmatched. Germline loops: CDR1 MGHRA, CDR2 YSYEKL. The CDR3 has 15 residues. CDR3 bases: TGCGCCAGCAGCCAAAGTTCGGACAGGGGGCGATCCCAGTTCTTC. It specifies CASSQSSDRGRSQFF.

This chain joins TRBV29-1 and TRBJ1-1; 8 positions agree with TRBD1. Germline loops: CDR1 SQVTM, CDR2 ANQGSEA. V gave up 5 bases and J gave up 10 bases; unmatched junction bases: 6. The CDR3 has 11 amino acids. The CDR3 loop is CSVPWTGRAFF. CDR3 DNA: TGCAGCGTTCCATGGACAGGGCGAGCTTTCTTT.

The chain combines TRBV2 with TRBJ2-6; D unclear. Germline V CDR1 and CDR2: SNHLY, FYNNEI. Between the trimmed V and J ends, which lost 7 bases and 0 bases, there was a span of 22 bases. The CDR3 length is 19 residues. CDR3 protein: CASTLTPAGLRSGANVLTF. The CDR3 bases are TGTGCCAGCACTCTTACCCCTGCAGGTTTACGCTCTGGGGCCAACGTCCTGACTTTC.